This entry describes one T cell receptor (beta chain). Its antigen remains unknown. CDR1 and CDR2 (germline): SGHNT, YYREEE (reference sequence). This CDR3 has 16 amino acids. V was clipped by 0 bases and J by 3 bases; unmatched bases: 6. Here immunoSEQ multiplex PCR was the method, and the copy in TCRdb shows in-frame clones only, minus some. Found here are 200,000 to 250,000 clones, more than 85% of them singletons; the top ten hold about 1%. The source of the sample is a study of T cell responses to AZD1222 COVID-19 vaccine. Regarding the study as a whole: Researchers took repertoire samples only after the peak T cell response had come.

The rearrangement joins TRBV5-4 to TRBJ1-3, with 7 positions matching TRBD1. The sample here was peripheral blood, taken on day 0 of MenACWY control vaccination. This clonotype originated in an adult in good health. This CDR3 reads CASSLAGGGSGNTIYF. CDR3 DNA: TGTGCCAGCAGCTTGGCGGGAGGGGGCAGTGGAAACACCATATATTTT.